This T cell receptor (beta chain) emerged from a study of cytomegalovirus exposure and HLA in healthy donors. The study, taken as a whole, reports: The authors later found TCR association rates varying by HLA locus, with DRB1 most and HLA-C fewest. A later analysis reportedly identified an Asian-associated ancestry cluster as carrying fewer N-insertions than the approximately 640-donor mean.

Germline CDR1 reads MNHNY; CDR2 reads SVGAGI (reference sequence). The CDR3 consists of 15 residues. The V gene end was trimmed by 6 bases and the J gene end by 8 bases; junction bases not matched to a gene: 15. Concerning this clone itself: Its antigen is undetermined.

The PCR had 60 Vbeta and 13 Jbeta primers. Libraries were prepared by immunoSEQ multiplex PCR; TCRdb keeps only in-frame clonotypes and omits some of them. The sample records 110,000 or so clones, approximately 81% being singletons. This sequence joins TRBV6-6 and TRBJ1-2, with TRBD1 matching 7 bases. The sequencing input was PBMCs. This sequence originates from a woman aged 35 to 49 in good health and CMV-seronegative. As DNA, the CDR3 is TGTGCCAGCAGCTTCACCTCAGACAGGGCCAGAGGCTACACCTTC. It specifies CASSFTSDRARGYTF.